Below are 27 T cell receptor beta chains sequenced from a single sample in a study of blood T cells in healthy people across ages. A J-beta primer mix and a sample-barcoded 5' primer were used in a second PCR of roughly 6 to 11 cycles. A single record per CDR3 protein comes from TCRdb applying MiXCR to the 5' RACE reads. The sample lists fewer than 950,000 distinct CDR3 sequences; about 34% were seen once. The specimen was blood. The receptors come from a man aged 18 to 35 in good health.

This clonotype came up once. V usage is TRBV7-2 and J usage is TRBJ2-1; the match to TRBD2 covers 10 bases. V gave up 4 bases and J gave up 10 bases; unmatched junction bases: 10. The CDR3 has 15 amino acids. Germline V gene lookup returns CDR1 SGHTA and CDR2 FQGNSA. Here the CDR3 reads CASSSLSGGAIEQFF. In nucleotides, the CDR3 is TGTGCCAGCAGCTCACTAAGCGGGGGGGCTATAGAGCAGTTCTTC.

This clonotype was picked up many times. The chain carries TRBV9 and TRBJ2-5, with 9 bases aligning to TRBD1. The V gene end was trimmed by 0 bases and the J gene end by 11 bases; junction bases not matched to a gene: 11. The CDR3 totals 15 residues. Germline CDR1 reads SGDLS; CDR2 reads YYNGEE. DNA for the CDR3: TGTGCCAGCAGCGTAGGGTTGGGACAGGGAAACATGCAGTACTTC. The encoded protein is CASSVGLGQGNMQYF.

The rearrangement joins TRBV3-1 to TRBJ2-2; unclear D gene. V lost 1 base, J lost 0 bases, and 12 bases lay in between. CDR3 length: 17 residues. The germline gives CDR1 LGHDT, CDR2 YNNKEL (reference sequence). The CDR3 protein is CASSQVGTETNTGELFF. Written as DNA, the CDR3 is TGTGCCAGCAGCCAAGTGGGTACAGAAACGAACACCGGGGAGCTGTTTTTT.

Concerning this clonotype: A much larger clone sits a single nucleotide away, making a read error possible. The chain links TRBV9 to TRBJ2-5, with D perhaps matching TRBD1 (5 bases). Germline CDR1 and CDR2: SGDLS and YYNGEE. The CDR3 spans 14 residues. The CDR3 region has the DNA TGTGCCAGCAGCGTAGAGGCTGGACAAGAGACCCGGTACTTC. It codes for CASSVEAGQETRYF.

In its sample, this clonotype was seen many times. The chain is built from TRBV29-1 and TRBJ1-2; 8 bases agree with TRBD1. The length of the CDR3 is 13 residues. V shed 8 bases, J shed 4 bases, and the junction held 9 bases outside the gene matches. Germline CDR1 is SQVTM and CDR2 is ANQGSEA. In DNA, the CDR3 is TGCAGCACCGGACAGGGTGGGAGCTATGGCTACACCTTC. It specifies CSTGQGGSYGYTF.

A word on this clonotype: The germline gene is not matched at one end of the junction; a read error may be the cause. The chain combines TRBV6-2 or TRBV6-3 with TRBJ2-3; the D is unclear. The length of the CDR3 is 16 residues. Germline CDR1 is MNHEY and CDR2 is SVGEGT. The DNA of the CDR3 is TGTGCCGGCAGCAACCACCAACCAAAAGGAACAGATACGCAGTATTTT. This encodes CAGSNHQPKGTDTQYF.

This chain joins TRBV18 and TRBJ2-2, with D possibly being TRBD1 or TRBD2 (5 bases each). Deletions cut 2 bases from V and 5 bases from J, with 9 bases between. The CDR3 length is 14 residues. Germline CDR1 and CDR2: KGHSH and LQKENI. The CDR3 DNA follows: TGTGCCAGCTCACCAGAAGGGGAGACCGGGGAGCTGTTTTTT. Its protein product is CASSPEGETGELFF.

This sequence joins TRBV20-1 and TRBJ2-3; TRBD2 matches 8 bases. The germline CDR1 and CDR2 sequences are DFQATT and SNEGSKA (reference sequence). The CDR3 is made up of 14 amino acids. V trimming: 7 bases; J trimming: 1 base; junction bases outside the gene matches: 7. Here the CDR3 reads CSGASGLGTDTQYF. CDR3 DNA: TGCAGTGGGGCTAGCGGGTTGGGCACAGATACGCAGTATTTT.

This clonotype has a count of ten or more. The chain employs TRBV7-2 and TRBJ2-3; D call uncertain. V lost 2 bases and J lost 3, with 9 bases in between. The CDR3 has 14 residues. The germline V gene has CDR1 SGHTA and CDR2 FQGNSA. CDR3: CASSLSGRTDTQYF. The CDR3 nucleotides are TGTGCCAGCAGCTTATCCGGGCGAACAGATACGCAGTATTTT.

This clonotype was counted at least ten times. This chain uses TRBV20-1 with TRBJ2-3; 10 positions agree with TRBD2. The germline V gene encodes CDR1 DFQATT and CDR2 SNEGSKA (reference sequence). J gave up 5 bases and V 0 bases, and 5 bases lay outside the gene matches. CDR3 length: 15 amino acids. Here the CDR3 DNA reads TGCAGTGCTAGAGAAGGTTCTAGCGGGGGAGATACGCAGTATTTT. Translated, it gives CSAREGSSGGDTQYF.

This clonotype was counted between two and nine times. The chain has TRBV29-1 and TRBJ1-1; D possibly corresponds to TRBD1 (5 bases). Between the trimmed V and J ends, which lost 4 bases and 0 bases, there was a span of 15 bases. The length of the CDR3 is 15 residues. From germline, CDR1 is SQVTM and CDR2 ANQGSEA. CDR3 in amino acids: CSVAHNRSMNTEAFF. CDR3 sequence (DNA): TGCAGCGTTGCCCATAACAGGTCGATGAACACTGAAGCTTTCTTT.

In this sample, this clonotype turned up a few times. This chain uses TRBV9 with TRBJ2-5, with D perhaps TRBD1 (6 bases). TRBJ2-7 matches the DNA end more closely, so the J call is doubtful. The CDR3 loop spans 15 amino acids. CDR1 and CDR2 from the germline V gene are SGDLS and YYNGEE. The CDR3 reads CASSVSGQGLDEQYF. In DNA form, the CDR3 reads TGTGCCAGCAGCGTATCCGGGCAGGGGCTGGACGAGCAGTACTTC.

This clonotype was recorded a few times. The rearrangement links TRBV15 to TRBJ2-1, with TRBD1 identical over 7 bases. The CDR3 has 14 residues. Trimming at V came to 3 bases and at J to 5 bases, leaving 4 bases not matched to a gene. Looked up from germline, CDR1 is LNHNV and CDR2 is YYDKDF (reference sequence). CDR3 sequence reads: CATSSHGTDNEQFF. The DNA for the CDR3 is TGTGCCACCAGCAGCCATGGGACAGACAATGAGCAGTTCTTC.

This clonotype was recorded a few times. The chain joins TRBV20-1 to TRBJ1-6; possible D gene TRBD1, 5 bases. This CDR3 comprises 14 residues. Germline CDR1 DFQATT, CDR2 SNEGSKA (reference sequence). Trimming took 5 bases from V and 14 from J, leaving 22 bases between them. The chain's CDR3 is CSAFGRKSLGALHF. In DNA, the CDR3 is TGCAGTGCTTTTGGACGGAAAAGTTTAGGGGCCCTCCACTTT.

The chain has TRBV2 and TRBJ1-2; D call uncertain. V gave up 7 bases and J gave up 0 bases, with 12 bases separating them. This CDR3 is 14 amino acids long. Looked up from germline, CDR1 is SNHLY and CDR2 is FYNNEI. The CDR3: CASIGTATNYGYTF. The DNA for the CDR3 is TGTGCCAGCATTGGAACGGCCACTAACTATGGCTACACCTTC. Drawing the rest from reference TRBV2 and TRBJ1-2, the complete variable domain is EPEVTQTPSHQVTQMGQEVILRCVPISNHLYFYWYRQILGQKVEFLVSFYNNEISEKSEIFDDQFSVERPDGSNFTLKIRSTKLEDSAMYFCASIGTATNYGYTFGSGTRLTVV.

This clonotype was counted between two and nine times. J is TRBJ2-7 and V is TRBV12-3 or TRBV12-4; the D is unclear. V was pared by 4 bases and J by 5 bases, with 12 bases between. The length of the CDR3 is 13 residues. The CDR3 DNA reads TGTGCCAGCAGTTGGGCCACGGAGAACGAGCAGTACTTC. Its protein is CASSWATENEQYF.

The chain uses TRBV7-2 and TRBJ1-1; 7 bases map to TRBD1. The junction had 4 bases not matched to a gene; V was cut back by 1 base and J by 11 bases. Per the germline V gene, CDR1 is SGHTA and CDR2 is FQGNSA. CDR3 size: 12 residues. The CDR3 reads CASSLGRGHAFF. The DNA for the CDR3 is TGTGCCAGCAGCTTAGGAAGGGGGCACGCTTTCTTT.

This clonotype was found once. The genes are TRBV5-6 and TRBJ2-7; D remains unclear. The DNA end lines up better with TRBJ2-5; the J call may be wrong. Germline lookup yields CDR1 SGHDT and CDR2 YYEEEE. CDR3 size: 13 residues. Here the CDR3 reads CAFSTAYRETQYF. CDR3 DNA: TGTGCCTTCTCTACAGCTTACCGAGAGACCCAGTACTTC.

Comments on this clonotype: This may come from a read error, since a much larger clone is one base off. This chain uses TRBV4-1 with TRBJ2-3; a weak D match, TRBD2 (5 bases). The CDR3 extends over 15 amino acids. Germline V gene data show CDR1 as MGHRA and CDR2 as YSYEKL. The CDR3 region is CASSQAAGAADMQYF. CDR3 coding DNA: TGCGCCAGCAGCCAAGCTGCTGGAGCGGCAGATATGCAGTATTTT.

This clonotype was recorded at least ten times. This sequence joins TRBV29-1 and TRBJ1-2, with D uncertain. This CDR3 contains 13 residues. Per germline, CDR1 SQVTM and CDR2 ANQGSEA. Trimming took off 2 bases at V and 5 bases at J, with 12 bases between the two ends. CDR3 loop: CSVEWASIYGYTF. The CDR3 coding sequence is TGCAGCGTTGAATGGGCCAGTATATATGGCTACACCTTC.

The table lists this clonotype with a few counts. CDR3 in amino acids: CASGPGPQRDTQYF. The CDR3 nucleotides read TGTGCTAGCGGCCCGGGTCCGCAGAGGGATACGCAGTATTTT. The chain uses TRBV12-5 and TRBJ2-3, with D unresolved. Per the germline V gene, CDR1 is LGHNT and CDR2 is FRNRAP. The germline V and J ends were trimmed by 9 bases and 6 bases, with 19 bases remaining between them. The CDR3 has 14 amino acids.

This clonotype occurred once. This rearrangement joins TRBV7-2 to TRBJ2-7; TRBD2 is a possible D gene (6 bases). Trimming took 2 bases from V and 7 from J, leaving 24 bases between them. From germline, CDR1 is SGHTA and CDR2 FQGNSA. The CDR3 consists of 17 residues. CDR3 region: CASSLRLSGPPYNEQYF. DNA for the CDR3: TGTGCCAGCAGCTTACGGCTCAGCGGGCCTCCCTACAATGAGCAGTACTTC.

The V gene is TRBV20-1, the J gene TRBJ2-1, with D possibly matching TRBD1 (6 bases). CDR3 size: 14 residues. Germline V gene sequence: CDR1 DFQATT, CDR2 SNEGSKA (reference sequence). The V end was cut by 6 bases, the J end by 3 bases, with 15 bases between. The CDR3 is CSAQGQELYNEQFF. The CDR3 nucleotides read TGCAGTGCCCAGGGACAAGAGCTCTACAATGAGCAGTTCTTC.

The V gene is TRBV12-3 or TRBV12-4, the J gene TRBJ2-5, with TRBD2 matching over 14 bases. The CDR3 consists of 15 residues. V was clipped by 8 bases and J by 7 bases; unmatched bases: 9. CDR3 loop: CASLGTSGGLGTQYF. In DNA form, the CDR3 reads TGTGCCAGCCTCGGGACTAGCGGGGGATTGGGGACCCAGTACTTC.

The chain combines TRBV7-2 with TRBJ1-1; D not resolved. Germline CDR1 reads SGHTA; CDR2 reads FQGNSA. The CDR3 covers 14 residues. The germline V and J ends were trimmed by 0 bases and 3 bases, with 8 bases remaining between them. This CDR3 is CASSLARGDTEAFF. Written as DNA, the CDR3 is TGTGCCAGCAGCTTAGCCCGTGGGGACACTGAAGCTTTCTTT.

This clonotype was observed a handful of times. The chain recombines TRBV20-1 with TRBJ1-2, with D possibly TRBD1 on 5 matching bases. The CDR3 length is 13 residues. Between the trimmed V and J ends, which lost 0 bases and 4 bases, there was a span of 9 bases. Germline lookup yields CDR1 DFQATT and CDR2 SNEGSKA (reference sequence). In DNA form, the CDR3 reads TGCAGTGCTAGAGATCAGGGAACCTATGGCTACACCTTC. Its protein product is CSARDQGTYGYTF.

V and J are TRBV7-2 and TRBJ2-3; D is possibly TRBD2 (6 bases). The germline V gene encodes CDR1 SGHTA and CDR2 FQGNSA. V was pared by 3 bases and J by 5 bases, with 21 bases between. There are 17 residues in the CDR3. As DNA, the CDR3 is TGTGCCAGCAGCTTGGAGGTGCGGCCAGTGGGGGGAGATACGCAGTATTTT. Translating gives CASSLEVRPVGGDTQYF.